This T cell receptor (beta chain) came from a study of CD8 T cells in ankylosing spondylitis. Study-level findings and limits: Some motif variants were previously reported in reactive arthritis synovial fluid and blood. Clones linked with disease were CD8+ and fairly uncommon in the peripheral blood. Apparently characteristic of ankylosing spondylitis blood was a TCR beta motif (roughly 8 highly homologous variants). Matched ankylosing spondylitis synovial fluid reportedly showed significant enrichment of disease-linked clones.

Germline CDR1 and CDR2: SGHTA and FQGNSA. The J segment lost 5 bases and the V segment lost 2 bases, leaving 8 bases of the junction unmatched. The CDR3 spans 17 residues. Construction of TCR beta libraries was performed using quantitative 5'-RACE with molecular barcodes. One entry per CDR3 protein results from TCRdb running MiXCR on the 5' RACE reads. The sample carries roughly 490,000 distinct CDR3 sequences, less than 6% recorded once. This clonotype was seen many times. Its target is not known. Material for sequencing was blood, either unsorted or a sorted T cell fraction (not recorded which). The clonotype originates from a male donor with ankylosing spondylitis. The V and J genes are TRBV7-2 and TRBJ2-5; 13 nucleotides align to TRBD2. DNA for the CDR3: TGTGCCAGCAGCTTATTCCCTTCGACTAGCGGGAGGGAGACCCAGTACTTC. Residues: CASSLFPSTSGRETQYF.